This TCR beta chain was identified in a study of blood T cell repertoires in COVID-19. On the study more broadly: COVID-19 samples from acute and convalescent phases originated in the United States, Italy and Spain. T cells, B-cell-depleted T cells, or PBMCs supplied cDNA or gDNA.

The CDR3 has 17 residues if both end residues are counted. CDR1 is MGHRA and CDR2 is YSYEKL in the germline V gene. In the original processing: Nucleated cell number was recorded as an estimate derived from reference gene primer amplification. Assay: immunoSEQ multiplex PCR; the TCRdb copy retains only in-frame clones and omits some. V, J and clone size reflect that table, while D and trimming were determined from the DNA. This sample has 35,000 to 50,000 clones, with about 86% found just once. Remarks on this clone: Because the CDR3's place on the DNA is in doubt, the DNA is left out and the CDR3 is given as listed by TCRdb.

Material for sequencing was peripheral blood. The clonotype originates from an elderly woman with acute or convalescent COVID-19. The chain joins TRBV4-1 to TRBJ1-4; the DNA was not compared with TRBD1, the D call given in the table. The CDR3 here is CASSQDFGPGGVEKLFF.